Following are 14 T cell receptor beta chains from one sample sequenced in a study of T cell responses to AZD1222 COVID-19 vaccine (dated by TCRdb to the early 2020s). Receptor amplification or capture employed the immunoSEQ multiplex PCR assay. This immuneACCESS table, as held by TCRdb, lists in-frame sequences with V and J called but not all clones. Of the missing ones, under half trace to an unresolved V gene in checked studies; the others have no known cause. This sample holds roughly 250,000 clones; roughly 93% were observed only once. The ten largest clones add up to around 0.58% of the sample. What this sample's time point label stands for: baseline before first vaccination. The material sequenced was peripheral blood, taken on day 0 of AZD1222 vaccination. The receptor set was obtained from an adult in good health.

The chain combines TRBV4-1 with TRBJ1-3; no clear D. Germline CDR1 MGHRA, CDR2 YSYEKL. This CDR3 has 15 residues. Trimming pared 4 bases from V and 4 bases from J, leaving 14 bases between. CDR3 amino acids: CASSLLGLGGNTIYF. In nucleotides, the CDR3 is TGCGCCAGCAGCCTCCTAGGCCTCGGGGGAAACACCATATATTTT.

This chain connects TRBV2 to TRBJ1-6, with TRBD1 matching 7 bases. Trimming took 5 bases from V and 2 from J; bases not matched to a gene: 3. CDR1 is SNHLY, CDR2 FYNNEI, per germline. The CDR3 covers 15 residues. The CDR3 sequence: CASSRDSPYNSPLHF. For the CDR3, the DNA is TGTGCCAGCAGTCGGGACAGTCCCTATAATTCACCCCTCCACTTT.

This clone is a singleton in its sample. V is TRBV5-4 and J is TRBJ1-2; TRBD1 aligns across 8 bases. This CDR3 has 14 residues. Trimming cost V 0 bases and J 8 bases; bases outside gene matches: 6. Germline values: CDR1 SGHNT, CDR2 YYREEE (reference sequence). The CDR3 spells CASSLGQGIWGYTF. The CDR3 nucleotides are TGTGCCAGCAGCTTGGGACAGGGGATCTGGGGCTACACCTTC.

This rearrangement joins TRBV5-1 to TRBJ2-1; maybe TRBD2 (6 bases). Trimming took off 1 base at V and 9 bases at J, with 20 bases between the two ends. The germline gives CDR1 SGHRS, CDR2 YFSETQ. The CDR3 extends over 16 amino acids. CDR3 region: CASSLRAGEAPTEQFF. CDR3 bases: TGCGCCAGCAGCTTGAGAGCGGGCGAAGCTCCTACTGAGCAGTTCTTC.

The CDR3 DNA is TGCGCCAGCAGCTTGGGACAGGGGTATAATCAGCCCCAGCATTTT. Protein product: CASSLGQGYNQPQHF. The rearrangement uses TRBV5-1 and TRBJ1-5; TRBD1 agrees at 8 bases. The CDR3 has 15 amino acids. CDR1 and CDR2 (germline): SGHRS, YFSETQ. The V segment lost 0 bases and the J segment 4 bases; nucleotides outside the gene matches: 3.

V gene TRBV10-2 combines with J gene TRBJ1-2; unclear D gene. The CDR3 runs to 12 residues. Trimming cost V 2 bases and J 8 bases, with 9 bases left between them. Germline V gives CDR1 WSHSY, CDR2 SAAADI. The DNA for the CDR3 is TGCGCCAGCAGTGAGGGCAATGCGGGCTACACCTTC. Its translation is CASSEGNAGYTF.

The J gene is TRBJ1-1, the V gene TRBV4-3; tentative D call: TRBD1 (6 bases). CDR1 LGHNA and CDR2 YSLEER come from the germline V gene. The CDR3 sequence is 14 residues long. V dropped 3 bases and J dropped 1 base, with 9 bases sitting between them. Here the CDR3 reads CASSHRTENTEAFF. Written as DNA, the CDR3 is TGCGCCAGCAGCCATAGGACAGAGAACACTGAAGCTTTCTTT.

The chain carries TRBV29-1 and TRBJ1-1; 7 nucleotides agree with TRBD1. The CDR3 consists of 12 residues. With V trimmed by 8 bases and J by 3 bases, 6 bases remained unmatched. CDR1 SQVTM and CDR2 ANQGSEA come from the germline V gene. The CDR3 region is CSSGGADTEAFF. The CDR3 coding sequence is TGCAGCTCAGGGGGGGCCGACACTGAAGCTTTCTTT.

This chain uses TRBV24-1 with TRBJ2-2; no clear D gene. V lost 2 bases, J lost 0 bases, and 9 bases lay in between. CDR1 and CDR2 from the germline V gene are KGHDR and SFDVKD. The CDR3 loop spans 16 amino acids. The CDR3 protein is CATSDSGPSNTGELFF. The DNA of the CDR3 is TGTGCCACCAGTGATTCGGGCCCTTCGAACACCGGGGAGCTGTTTTTT.

The CDR3 loop is CAIMSERVHKSEQFF. DNA of the CDR3: TGTGCCATCATGTCCGAGCGGGTCCATAAGAGTGAGCAGTTCTTC. V usage is TRBV10-3 and J usage is TRBJ2-1, with D maybe TRBD2 (6 bases). This CDR3 has 15 residues. Trimming stripped 7 bases from V and 9 bases from J, with 22 bases between. Germline loops: CDR1 ENHRY, CDR2 SYGVKD.

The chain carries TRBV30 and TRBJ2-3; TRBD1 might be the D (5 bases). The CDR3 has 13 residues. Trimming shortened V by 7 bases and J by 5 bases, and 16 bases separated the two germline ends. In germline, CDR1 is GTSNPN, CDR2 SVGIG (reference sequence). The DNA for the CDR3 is TGTGCCTACGGTGGCAGGGCACGAGATACGCAGTATTTT. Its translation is CAYGGRARDTQYF.

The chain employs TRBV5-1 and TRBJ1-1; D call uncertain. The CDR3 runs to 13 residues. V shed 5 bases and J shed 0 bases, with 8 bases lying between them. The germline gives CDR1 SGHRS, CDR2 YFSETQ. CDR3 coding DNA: TGCGCCAGCAGATTAACTATGAACACTGAAGCTTTCTTT. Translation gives CASRLTMNTEAFF.

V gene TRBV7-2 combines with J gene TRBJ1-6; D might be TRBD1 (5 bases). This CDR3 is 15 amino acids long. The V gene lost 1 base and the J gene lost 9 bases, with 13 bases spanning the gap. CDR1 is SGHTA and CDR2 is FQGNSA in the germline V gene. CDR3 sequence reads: CASSLGSGLFSPLHF. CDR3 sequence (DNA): TGTGCCAGCAGCTTAGGGTCAGGGTTATTTTCACCCCTCCACTTT.

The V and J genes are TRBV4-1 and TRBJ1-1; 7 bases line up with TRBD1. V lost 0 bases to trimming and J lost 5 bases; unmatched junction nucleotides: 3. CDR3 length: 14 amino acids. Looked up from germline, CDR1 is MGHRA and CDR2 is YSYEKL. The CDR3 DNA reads TGCGCCAGCAGCCAAGAGGGCAGGGGGACTGAAGCTTTCTTT. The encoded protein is CASSQEGRGTEAFF.